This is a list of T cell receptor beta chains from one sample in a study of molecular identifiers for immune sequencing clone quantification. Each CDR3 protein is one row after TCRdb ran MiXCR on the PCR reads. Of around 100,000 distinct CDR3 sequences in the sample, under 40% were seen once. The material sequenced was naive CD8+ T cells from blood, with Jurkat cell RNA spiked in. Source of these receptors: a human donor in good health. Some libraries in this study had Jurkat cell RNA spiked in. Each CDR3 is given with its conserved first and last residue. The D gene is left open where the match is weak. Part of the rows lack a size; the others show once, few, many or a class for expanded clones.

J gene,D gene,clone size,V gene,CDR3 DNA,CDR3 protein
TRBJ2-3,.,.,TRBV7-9,TGTGCCAGCAGCCTATCTCAGAGCCCCAGCACAGATACGCAGTATTTT,CASSLSQSPSTDTQYF
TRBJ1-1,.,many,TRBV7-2,TGTGCCAGCAGCTTAGAAGCTCAGGGCGGCACTGAAGCTTTCTTT,CASSLEAQGGTEAFF
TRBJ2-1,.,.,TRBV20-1,TGCAGTGCTAGAGATCTGAGGGGGGACGACAATGAGCAGATCTTC,CSARDLRGDDNEQIF
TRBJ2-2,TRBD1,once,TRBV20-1,TGCAGTGCTAGAGACAAAAACAGGGGCCCGAACACCGGGGAGCTGATTTTT,CSARDKNRGPNTGELIF
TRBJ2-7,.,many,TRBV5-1,TGCGCCAGCAGCTTGGAGGGGTACCACGAGCAGTACTTC,CASSLEGYHEQYF
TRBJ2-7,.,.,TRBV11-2,TGTGCCAGCAGCTTAGGGGGACCACCGGGCTACGAGCTGTACTTC,CASSLGGPPGYELYF
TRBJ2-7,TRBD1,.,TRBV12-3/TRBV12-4,TGTGCCAGCAGTTCTCCGGGGGACAGGTTCTACGAGCAGTACTTC,CASSSPGDRFYEQYF
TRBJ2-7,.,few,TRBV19,TGTGCCAGTAGTATAGGCCCAGGGGATTCCTACGAGCAGTACTTC,CASSIGPGDSYEQYF
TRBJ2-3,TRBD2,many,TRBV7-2,TGTGCCAGCAGCTTAGGCCTTAGCGGGAGGGCCAACACAGATACGCAGTATTTT,CASSLGLSGRANTDTQYF
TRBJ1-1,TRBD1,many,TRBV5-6,TGTGCCAGCTTAAGACAGGGCACTGAAGCTTTCTTT,CASLRQGTEAFF
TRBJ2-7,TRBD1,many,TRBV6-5,TGTGCCAGCACTCCGGACAGGGGCAACGAGCAGTACTTC,CASTPDRGNEQYF
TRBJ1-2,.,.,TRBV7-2,TGTGCCAGCAGCTTAGTAGGATTAAGGGGAGGGTATGGCTACACCTTC,CASSLVGLRGGYGYTF
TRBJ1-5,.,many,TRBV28,TGTGCCAGCGCCGGCGGAGGGGGAGCGGAGCCCCAGCATTTT,CASAGGGGAEPQHF
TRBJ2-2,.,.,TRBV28,TGTGCCAGCTGGGGAGGACAGAACCCCAAGTACGGGGAGCTGTTTTTT,CASWGGQNPKYGELFF
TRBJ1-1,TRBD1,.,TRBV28,TGTGCCAGCAGTTTGAAAGGGGGCCGGGACACTGAAGCTTTCTTT,CASSLKGGRDTEAFF
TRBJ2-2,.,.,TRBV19,TGTGCCAGTAGGTCGGTAGAAATGAACACCGGGGAGCTGTTTTTT,CASRSVEMNTGELFF
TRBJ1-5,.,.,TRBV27,TGTGCCAGCAGTTTAGGTCCGATTCAGCCCCAGCATTTT,CASSLGPIQPQHF
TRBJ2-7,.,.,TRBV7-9,TGTGCCAGCAGCCACAGAATACAGGAGTACGAGCAGTACTTC,CASSHRIQEYEQYF
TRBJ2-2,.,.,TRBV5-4,TGTGCCAGCAGCTTGGAGGGCCACACCGGGGAGCTGTTTTTT,CASSLEGHTGELFF
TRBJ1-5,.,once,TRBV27,TGTGCCAGCAGTTTATTGGGGGGCAACCAGCCCCATCATTTT,CASSLLGGNQPHHF
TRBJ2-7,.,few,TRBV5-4,TGTGCCGCCAGGGACTCCTCCAGCTACGAGCAGTACTTC,CAARDSSSYEQYF
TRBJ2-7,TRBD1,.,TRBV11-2,TGTGCCAGCAGCCAACCCGGGACAGGCGCCTACGAGCAGTACTTC,CASSQPGTGAYEQYF
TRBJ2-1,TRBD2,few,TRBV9,TGTGCCAGCCGGGGACTAGTGGCCGATGAGCAGTTCTTC,CASRGLVADEQFF
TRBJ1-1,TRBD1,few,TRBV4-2,TGTGCCAGCAGCCAAGAGGCAGGGGGAAATGCTTTCTTT,CASSQEAGGNAFF
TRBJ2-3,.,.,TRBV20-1,TGCAGTGCTAGAGATTGGTCGCAGTATTTT,CSARDWSQYF
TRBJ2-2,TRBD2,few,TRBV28,TGTGCCAGCAGTTTAAGGGGACTAGCGGGAAGGTACACCGGGGAGCTGTTTTTT,CASSLRGLAGRYTGELFF
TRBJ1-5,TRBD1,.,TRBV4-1,TGCGCCAGCAGCCAAGGGACAGGGCGGAATCAGCCCCAGCAATTT,CASSQGTGRNQPQQF
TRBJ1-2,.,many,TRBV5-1,TGCGCCAGCAGCTTGGAGGACCCCTACGATGGCTACACCTTC,CASSLEDPYDGYTF
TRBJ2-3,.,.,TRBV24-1,TGTGCCACCAGTGATGTTGAGAACCCCTTTCGGGATACGCAGTATTTT,CATSDVENPFRDTQYF
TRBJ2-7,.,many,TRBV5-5,TGTGCCAGCAGCTTGGGGCCGGGAGCAACCTACGAGCAGTACTTC,CASSLGPGATYEQYF
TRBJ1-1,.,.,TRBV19,TGTGCCAGTAAAGGCCCCATGAACACTGAAGCTTTCTTT,CASKGPMNTEAFF
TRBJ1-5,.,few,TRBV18,TGTGCCAGCTCACGCAACTCGGGAAGCAATCAGCCCCAGCATTTT,CASSRNSGSNQPQHF
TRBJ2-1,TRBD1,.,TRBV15,TGTGCCACCAGCAGAGTGTCTAACAGGGGTTGGGATGAGCAGTTCTTC,CATSRVSNRGWDEQFF
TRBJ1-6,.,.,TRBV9,TGTGCCAGCAGCCCCTGGGGGGATAATTCACCCCTCAACTTT,CASSPWGDNSPLNF
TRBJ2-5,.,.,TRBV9,TGTGCCAGCAGCGAAGGCAGGCGGGGAGAGACCCAGTACTTC,CASSEGRRGETQYF
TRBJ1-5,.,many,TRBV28,TGTGCCAGCAGTTTAGGTGGCCCTTATAGCAATCAGCCCCAGCATTTT,CASSLGGPYSNQPQHF
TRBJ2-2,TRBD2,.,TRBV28,TGTGCCAGCAGTGGACTAGCGTGGGAGCTGTTTTTT,CASSGLAWELFF
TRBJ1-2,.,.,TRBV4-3,TGCACCAGCAGCGAAGACAGATTTTTTTATGGCTACACCTTC,CTSSEDRFFYGYTF
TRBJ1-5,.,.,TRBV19,TGTGCCAGTAGTCCGACGGGGGGCCGGAGCAATCAGCCCCAGCATTTT,CASSPTGGRSNQPQHF
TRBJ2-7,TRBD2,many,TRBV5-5,TGTGCCAGCAGCTTGGGGACTAGCGGGATCCTGTACGAGCAGTACTTC,CASSLGTSGILYEQYF
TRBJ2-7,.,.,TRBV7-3,TGTGCCAGCAGCTTAAATGGGGGGGCTGCCTACGAGCAGTACTTC,CASSLNGGAAYEQYF
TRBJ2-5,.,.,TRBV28,TGTGCCAGCAGTTTAGTGGGCCAAGAGACCCAGTACTTC,CASSLVGQETQYF
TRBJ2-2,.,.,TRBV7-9,TGTGCCAGCAGCTTAGACACGGTCAGGGCGACGTACGGGGAGCTGTTTTTT,CASSLDTVRATYGELFF
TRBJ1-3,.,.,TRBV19,TGTGCCAGTAGTATCGGATCCACATCGAGCGGAACCACCAAATATTTT,CASSIGSTSSGTTKYF
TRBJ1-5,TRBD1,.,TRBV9,TGTGCCAGCAGCGTCACAGGGGAAGGTCAGCCCCAGCATTTT,CASSVTGEGQPQHF
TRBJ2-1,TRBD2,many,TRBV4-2,TGTGCCAGCAGCCAAGCTAGCGGGGAGTACAATGAGCAGTTCTTC,CASSQASGEYNEQFF
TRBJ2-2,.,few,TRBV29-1,TGCAGCATCGAAGGTGGGGGGAACACCGGGGAGCTGTTTTTT,CSIEGGGNTGELFF
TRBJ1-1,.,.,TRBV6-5,TGTGCCAGCAGTTATACAGGGAAGGAAACTGAAGCTTTCTTT,CASSYTGKETEAFF
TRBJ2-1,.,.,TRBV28,TGTGCCAGCAGCCCGTTGGTCTTGGGATCGGGGGAAAGCTCCTACAATGAGCAGTTCTTC,CASSPLVLGSGESSYNEQFF
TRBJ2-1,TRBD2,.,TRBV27,TGTGCCAGCAGCACCGGGACTAGCGGGTACAATGAGCAGTTCTTC,CASSTGTSGYNEQFF
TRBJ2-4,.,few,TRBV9,TGTGCCAGCAGCTTCGACTTAGCCAAAAACATTCAGTACTTC,CASSFDLAKNIQYF
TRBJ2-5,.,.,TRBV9,TGTGCCAGCAGCAGCGTACAAGAGACCCAGTACTTC,CASSSVQETQYF
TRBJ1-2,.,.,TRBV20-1,TGCAGTGCTAGTTATTCTCTAGGGGGCTACACCTTC,CSASYSLGGYTF
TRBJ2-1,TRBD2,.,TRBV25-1,TGTGCCAGCAGTGATCGTGGACTAGCGGGAGATGAGCAGTTCTTC,CASSDRGLAGDEQFF